The 22 T cell receptor beta chains in this list originate from one sample, sequenced in a study of PD-1 blockade in mismatch repair-deficient tumors. Clones were sequenced by immunoSEQ multiplex PCR, and TCRdb holds only the in-frame ones, with some missing. Here the sample spans under 150,000 clones, 86% being singletons. The sample here was peripheral blood, taken 44 weeks after starting pembrolizumab. These receptors came from an adult with mismatch repair-deficient cancer.

This sequence joins TRBV5-1 and TRBJ2-2; TRBD2 matches 9 bases. This CDR3 spans 16 amino acids. Losses at the gene ends were 1 base for V and 6 bases for J; bases not matched to a gene: 7. Germline CDR1 SGHRS, CDR2 YFSETQ. CDR3 amino acids: CASSLRSSGKAGELFF. As DNA, the CDR3 is TGCGCCAGCAGCTTGCGGTCTAGCGGGAAGGCCGGGGAGCTGTTTTTT. Full variable domain (missing parts from reference TRBV5-1 and TRBJ2-2): KAGVTQTPRYLIKTRGQQVTLSCSPISGHRSVSWYQQTPGQGLQFLFEYFSETQRNKGNFPGRFSGRQFSNSRSEMNVSTLELGDSALYLCASSLRSSGKAGELFFGEGSRLTVL.

The sample holds one count of this clone. The chain recombines TRBV28 with TRBJ2-1, with D tentatively TRBD2 (6 bases). CDR3 length equals 15 residues. V lost 3 bases and J 2 bases, leaving 11 bases between the germline ends. Germline CDR1 is MDHEN and CDR2 is SYDVKM. The CDR3 reads CASSFTGVTYNEQFF. Here the CDR3 DNA reads TGTGCCAGCAGTTTTACGGGAGTAACCTACAATGAGCAGTTCTTC.

V and J are TRBV18 and TRBJ2-3, with 7 bases matching TRBD1. V was pared by 3 bases and J by 2 bases, with 8 bases of the junction left unmatched. Germline V gene data show CDR1 as KGHSH and CDR2 as LQKENI. The CDR3 has 16 amino acids. The CDR3 reads CASSPIPGTDTDTQYF. The CDR3 DNA reads TGTGCCAGCTCACCTATCCCCGGGACAGACACAGATACGCAGTATTTT.

The genes are TRBV20-1 and TRBJ2-1; D not certain. Germline V gene sequence: CDR1 DFQATT, CDR2 SNEGSKA (reference sequence). The ends were cut back, 1 base at V and 7 bases at J, with 5 bases in the middle. CDR3 length: 11 residues. CDR3 in amino acids: CSARVGNEQFF. The CDR3 nucleotides are TGCAGTGCTAGAGTGGGGAATGAGCAGTTCTTC.

Only one count was recorded for this clone. The rearrangement links TRBV4-3 to TRBJ2-3, with 11 positions matching TRBD2. Per germline, CDR1 LGHNA and CDR2 YSLEER. The CDR3 is made up of 15 amino acids. Trimming took 5 bases from V and 2 from J; bases not matched to a gene: 3. CDR3 in amino acids: CASSKLAGDTDTQYF. CDR3 in DNA: TGCGCCAGCAGCAAACTAGCGGGAGACACAGATACGCAGTATTTT.

This chain uses TRBV27 with TRBJ2-1; the D gene is possibly TRBD2 (6 bases). CDR3 length: 14 amino acids. Trimming stripped 2 bases from V and 7 bases from J, with 12 bases between. Looked up from germline, CDR1 is MNHEY and CDR2 is SMNVEV (reference sequence). The CDR3 nucleotides read TGTGCCAGCAGTTTACGGGAGCGTCGGAATGAGCAGTTCTTC. It is translated as CASSLRERRNEQFF.

The V and J genes are TRBV7-2 and TRBJ2-1, with 13 positions matching TRBD2. This CDR3 spans 15 amino acids. J gave up 9 bases and V 5 bases, and 7 bases lay outside the gene matches. Germline V gives CDR1 SGHTA, CDR2 FQGNSA. The CDR3 loop is CASSPTSGRLSEQFF. DNA for the CDR3: TGTGCCAGCAGCCCGACTAGCGGGAGGTTAAGTGAGCAGTTCTTC.

This clone was seen once. The chain carries TRBV9 and TRBJ1-1, with D perhaps TRBD1 (5 bases). Trimming left V 3 bases short and J 5 bases short, with 5 bases between. CDR1 is SGDLS and CDR2 is YYNGEE in the germline V gene. The CDR3 is 11 residues long. CDR3 region: CASSEGTEAFF. CDR3 in DNA: TGTGCCAGCAGCGAGGGGACTGAAGCTTTCTTT.

V usage is TRBV7-9 and J usage is TRBJ1-1; D may be TRBD1 (6 bases). Germline V gene sequence: CDR1 SEHNR, CDR2 FQNEAQ (reference sequence). Trimming removed 5 bases from V and 4 bases from J, with 11 bases in between. The CDR3 runs 13 residues. CDR3 sequence reads: CASSLTGLTEAFF. The CDR3 region has the DNA TGTGCCAGCAGCCTTACAGGGCTCACTGAAGCTTTCTTT.

The V and J genes are TRBV30 and TRBJ1-1; D possibly corresponds to TRBD1 (5 bases). Germline assignment: CDR1 GTSNPN and CDR2 SVGIG (reference sequence). This CDR3 spans 14 amino acids. Deletions cut 1 base from V and 5 bases from J, with 14 bases between. CDR3 protein: CAWSARDEVTEAFF. CDR3 DNA: TGTGCCTGGAGTGCGCGGGACGAGGTGACTGAAGCTTTCTTT.

This clone is medium-sized. The chain recombines TRBV6-1 with TRBJ2-7, with 7 bases identical to TRBD2. Germline lookup yields CDR1 MNHNS and CDR2 SASEGT. The CDR3 contains 15 residues. With 1 base clipped from V and 7 bases from J, the junction kept 10 bases outside the gene matches. The chain's CDR3 is CASSEELAGVGEQYF. CDR3 DNA: TGTGCCAGCAGTGAAGAGTTGGCGGGAGTGGGTGAGCAGTACTTC.

The rearrangement links TRBV6-6 to TRBJ2-5; 12 positions match TRBD2. Per germline, CDR1 MNHNY and CDR2 SVGAGI (reference sequence). Trimming cost V 4 bases and J 9 bases; bases outside gene matches: 12. The CDR3 spans 16 residues. Here the CDR3 reads CASSSSTSGGPSAQYF. The CDR3 nucleotides read TGTGCCAGCAGTTCCTCGACTAGCGGGGGCCCGTCGGCCCAGTACTTC.

This clone was counted only a few times. V is TRBV6-6 and J is TRBJ2-1; the D is unclear. Per the germline V gene, CDR1 is MNHNY and CDR2 is SVGAGI (reference sequence). The V end was cut by 2 bases, the J end by 6 bases, with 8 bases between. The CDR3 consists of 13 residues. The CDR3 DNA sequence: TGTGCCAGCAGTTACCTGACTGCCAATGAGCAGTTCTTC. It yields the protein CASSYLTANEQFF.

This chain joins TRBV30 and TRBJ2-7, with D possibly TRBD1 on 5 matching bases. Trimming shortened V by 5 bases and J by 4 bases, and 12 bases separated the two germline ends. The germline V gene has CDR1 GTSNPN and CDR2 SVGIG (reference sequence). There are 12 residues in the CDR3. As DNA, the CDR3 is TGTGCCTGGGGGGCGCTTGATTACGAGCAGTACTTC. Its translation is CAWGALDYEQYF.

The chain joins TRBV15 to TRBJ1-1, with unresolved D. Germline CDR1 is LNHNV and CDR2 is YYDKDF (reference sequence). V gave up 0 bases and J gave up 7 bases, with 6 bases separating them. The CDR3 has 12 residues. The DNA of the CDR3 is TGTGCCACCAGCAGAGATAAGAATGAAGCTTTCTTT. Protein: CATSRDKNEAFF.

The chain carries TRBV28 and TRBJ1-5; 12 bases fit TRBD1. The CDR3 sequence is 17 residues long. Germline CDR1 MDHEN, CDR2 SYDVKM. J was trimmed by 7 bases and V by 5 bases; bases with no gene match: 12. CDR3 residues: CASSAYPGQGAGQPQHF. CDR3 DNA sequence: TGTGCCAGCAGTGCCTACCCGGGACAGGGGGCCGGGCAGCCCCAGCATTTT.

The CDR3: CASSRLAGAEQFF. CDR3 DNA sequence: TGTGCCAGCAGCCGACTAGCGGGAGCCGAGCAGTTCTTC. The V gene is TRBV7-2, the J gene TRBJ2-1; 12 nucleotides line up with TRBD2. This CDR3 spans 13 amino acids. Germline V lookup: CDR1 SGHTA, CDR2 FQGNSA. Germline trimming cut 5 bases from V and 10 bases from J; bases unmatched to any gene: 3. The entire variable domain, with the rest obtained from reference TRBV7-2 and TRBJ2-1, is as follows: GAGVSQSPSNKVTEKGKDVELRCDPISGHTALYWYRQSLGQGLEFLIYFQGNSAPDKSGLPSDRFSAERTGGSVSTLTIQRTQQEDSAVYLCASSRLAGAEQFFGPGTRLTVL.

This sequence joins TRBV6-1 and TRBJ2-7; D is perhaps TRBD2 (6 bases). This CDR3 region has 14 residues. V shed 2 bases and J shed 9 bases, with 17 bases lying between them. The germline gives CDR1 MNHNS, CDR2 SASEGT. This chain's CDR3 is CASSESGSGSWQYF. The CDR3 nucleotides read TGTGCCAGCAGTGAATCCGGGTCCGGGAGTTGGCAGTACTTC.

The CDR3 here is CASSLGALEAFF. DNA for the CDR3: TGTGCCAGCAGCTTGGGAGCCCTTGAAGCTTTCTTT. The rearrangement joins TRBV5-6 to TRBJ1-1; no reliable D call. Trimming stripped 0 bases from V and 7 bases from J, with 7 bases between. This CDR3 is 12 amino acids long. Germline values: CDR1 SGHDT, CDR2 YYEEEE.

The chain couples TRBV19 to TRBJ2-6; the D gene is possibly TRBD1 (7 bases). The V gene's germline CDR1 is LNHDA and CDR2 SQIVND (reference sequence). The ends were cut back, 6 bases at V and 0 bases at J, with 18 bases in the middle. The CDR3 extends over 18 amino acids. In DNA form, the CDR3 reads TGTGCCAGTAGGACCGCAGGGGGACTCCACTCTGGGGCCAACGTCCTGACTTTC. Protein: CASRTAGGLHSGANVLTF.

The rearrangement uses TRBV7-9 and TRBJ2-1, with unresolved D. Germline assignment: CDR1 SEHNR and CDR2 FQNEAQ (reference sequence). V was trimmed by 8 bases and J by 5 bases, leaving 16 bases between them. The CDR3 is made up of 14 amino acids. CDR3 sequence reads: CASRGPLAHNEQFF. CDR3 sequence (DNA): TGTGCCAGCCGAGGTCCCTTGGCCCACAATGAGCAGTTCTTC.

J is TRBJ2-1 and V is TRBV5-1; 9 bases are shared with TRBD2. The CDR3 runs 15 residues. Per the germline V gene, CDR1 is SGHRS and CDR2 is YFSETQ. J was trimmed by 3 bases and V by 4 bases; bases with no gene match: 5. The CDR3 protein is CASSLSGSDYNEQFF. CDR3 DNA: TGCGCCAGCAGCCTTAGCGGGAGTGACTACAATGAGCAGTTCTTC. The whole variable domain, remainder taken from reference TRBV5-1 and TRBJ2-1, is KAGVTQTPRYLIKTRGQQVTLSCSPISGHRSVSWYQQTPGQGLQFLFEYFSETQRNKGNFPGRFSGRQFSNSRSEMNVSTLELGDSALYLCASSLSGSDYNEQFFGPGTRLTVL.